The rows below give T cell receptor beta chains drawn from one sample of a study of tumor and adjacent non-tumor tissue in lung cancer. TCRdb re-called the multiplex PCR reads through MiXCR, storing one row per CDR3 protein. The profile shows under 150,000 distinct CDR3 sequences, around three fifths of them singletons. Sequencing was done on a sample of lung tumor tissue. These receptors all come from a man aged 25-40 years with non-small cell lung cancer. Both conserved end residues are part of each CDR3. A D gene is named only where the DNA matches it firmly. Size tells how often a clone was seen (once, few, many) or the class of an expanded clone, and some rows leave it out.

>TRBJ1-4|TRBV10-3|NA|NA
CAISGSGKINEKLFF
TGTGCCATCAGTGGGTCGGGGAAGATAAATGAAAAACTGTTCTTT
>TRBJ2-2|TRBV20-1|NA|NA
CSASRRGGELLF
TGCAGTGCTTCCCGGCGGGGCGGGGAGCTGTTATTT
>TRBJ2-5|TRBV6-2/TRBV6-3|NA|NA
CASSSDSFKGTQYF
TGTGCCAGCAGTTCGGACAGTTTCAAGGGGACCCAATACTTC
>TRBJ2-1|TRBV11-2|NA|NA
CASSLGGDLSQNEQLF
TGTGCCAGCAGCTTAGGAGGGGACCTCTCCCAGAATGAGCAGCTCTTC
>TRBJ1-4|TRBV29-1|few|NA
CSAESYGANEKLFF
TGCAGCGCTGAAAGTTATGGCGCGAATGAAAAACTGTTTTTT
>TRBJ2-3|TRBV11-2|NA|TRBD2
CTSSLGLANTDTRYF
TGTACCAGCAGCCTCGGACTAGCGAACACAGATACGCGGTATTTT
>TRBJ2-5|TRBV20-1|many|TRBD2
CSAARTSGIETQYF
TGCAGTGCTGCACGGACTAGCGGGATTGAGACCCAGTACTTC
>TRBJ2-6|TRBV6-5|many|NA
CASTRGLSGANVLTF
TGTGCCAGCACCCGGGGTCTCTCTGGGGCCAACGTCCTGACTTTC
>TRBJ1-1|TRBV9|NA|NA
CASSVGSRTQNAEAFF
TGTGCCAGCAGCGTAGGCTCTCGGACTCAGAACGCTGAAGCTTTTTTT
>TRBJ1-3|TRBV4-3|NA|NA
CASNQDMVSSGNTIYF
TGCGCCAGCAACCAAGATATGGTTAGCTCTGGAAACACCATATACTTT
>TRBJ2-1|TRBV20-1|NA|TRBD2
CSPRDAGGYTEQFF
TGCAGTCCTAGAGATGCCGGGGGGTACACTGAGCAGTTCTTC
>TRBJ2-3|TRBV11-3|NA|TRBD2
CASRQGREVNTDTQYF
TGTGCCAGCAGACAAGGACGGGAGGTGAACACAGATACGCAGTATTTT
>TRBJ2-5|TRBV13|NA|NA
CVSSFQETQYF
TGTGTCAGCAGCTTTCAGGAGACCCAGTACTTC
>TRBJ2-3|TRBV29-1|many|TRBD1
CSATGGRTDTQYF
TGCAGCGCCACAGGGGGAAGGACAGATACGCAGTATTTT
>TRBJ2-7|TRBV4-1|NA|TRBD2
CASSLALGGRAYEQYF
TGCGCCAGCAGCCTTGCTCTGGGGGGGAGGGCTTACGAGCAGTACTTC
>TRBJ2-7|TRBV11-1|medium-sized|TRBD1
CASRADRSVEQYF
TGTGCCAGCAGAGCGGACAGGTCCGTCGAGCAGTACTTC
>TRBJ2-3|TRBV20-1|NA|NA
CSGRVGGDTQYF
TGCAGTGGTAGAGTGGGGGGAGATACGCAGTATTTT
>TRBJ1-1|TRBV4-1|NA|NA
CASILDGKSIEAFF
TGTGCCAGCATCCTGGACGGGAAGAGCATTGAAGCTTTCTTT
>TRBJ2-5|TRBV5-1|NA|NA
CVSSLPDGYQETQYF
TGCGTCAGCAGCCTTCCGGACGGGTACCAAGAGACCCAGTACTTC
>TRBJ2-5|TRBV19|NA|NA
CASSRGQQETQYF
TGTGCCAGTAGTCGCGGACAGCAAGAGACCCAGTACTTC
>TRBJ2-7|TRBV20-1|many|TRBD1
CSAGGQGGYEQYF
TGCAGTGCTGGGGGACAGGGAGGCTACGAGCAGTACTTC
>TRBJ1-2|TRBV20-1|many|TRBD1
CSARRRDSSWGGYTF
TGCAGTGCTAGAAGAAGGGACAGTTCTTGGGGTGGCTACACCTTC
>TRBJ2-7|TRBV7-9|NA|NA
CTSSSELDSYEQYF
TGTACCAGCAGCTCCGAGCTGGACTCCTACGAGCAGTACTTC
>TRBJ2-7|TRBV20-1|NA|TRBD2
CSARNSGADGQYF
TGCAGTGCCCGAAATAGCGGGGCTGACGGGCAGTACTTT
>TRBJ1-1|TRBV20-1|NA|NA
CSARIREGIEAFF
TGCAGTGCTAGAATCCGGGAGGGCATTGAAGCTTTCTTT
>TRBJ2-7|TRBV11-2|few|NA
CASSLETGLAPEQYF
TGTGCCAGCAGCTTAGAGACCGGACTGGCCCCCGAGCAGTACTTC
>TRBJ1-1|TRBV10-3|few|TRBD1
CAISEISPGTGRTEAFF
TGTGCCATCAGTGAGATATCACCCGGGACAGGGAGGACTGAAGCTTTCTTT
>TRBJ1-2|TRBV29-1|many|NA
CSVAGGPRSYTF
TGCAGCGTTGCGGGTGGTCCACGCAGCTACACCTTC
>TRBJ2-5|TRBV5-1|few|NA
CASSLGVLQVETQYF
TGCGCCAGCAGCTTGGGGGTCTTGCAAGTCGAGACTCAGTACTTC
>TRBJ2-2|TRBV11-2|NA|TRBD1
CASSPRQETNTGGLFF
TGTGCCAGCAGCCCCCGACAGGAGACGAACACAGGGGGGCTGTTTTTT
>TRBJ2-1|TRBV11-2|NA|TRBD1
CASNLDRINEQLF
TGTGCCAGCAACTTGGACAGGATCAATGAGCAGTTATTC
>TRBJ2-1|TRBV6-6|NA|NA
CASSYTSAATYNEQFF
TGTGCCAGCAGTTACACCTCAGCGGCCACCTACAATGAGCAGTTCTTC
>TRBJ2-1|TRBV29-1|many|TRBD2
CSVEGLADYNEQFF
TGCAGCGTTGAAGGTCTAGCGGACTACAATGAGCAGTTCTTC
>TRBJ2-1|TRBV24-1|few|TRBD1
CATSDFWTGYHNEQFF
TGTGCCACCAGTGATTTTTGGACAGGGTACCACAATGAGCAGTTCTTC
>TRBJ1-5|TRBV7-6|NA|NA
CASSRTGKDQPQHF
TGTGCCAGCAGCCGTACGGGTAAGGATCAGCCCCAGCATTTT
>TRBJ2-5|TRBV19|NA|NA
CASSIGLGETQYF
TGTGCCAGTAGTATAGGTTTGGGAGAGACCCAGTACTTC
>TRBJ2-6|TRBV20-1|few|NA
CSARAMCSGANVLAF
TGCAGTGCTAGAGCAATGTGCTCTGGGGCCAACGTCCTGGCTTTC
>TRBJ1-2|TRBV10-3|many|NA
CAIPSREGSGYTF
TGTGCCATCCCCTCTCGGGAGGGATCCGGCTACACCTTC
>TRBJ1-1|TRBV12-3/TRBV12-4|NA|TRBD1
CVSSRTGGTEAVF
TGTGTCAGCAGCCGGACAGGGGGGACTGAAGCTGTCTTT
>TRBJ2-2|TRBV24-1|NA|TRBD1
CATSDTDRGITGELFF
TGTGCCACCAGTGACACAGACAGGGGAATAACCGGGGAGCTGTTTTTT
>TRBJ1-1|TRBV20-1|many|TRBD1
CSARAGQGPKAFF
TGCAGTGCTAGGGCGGGACAGGGCCCTAAAGCTTTCTTT
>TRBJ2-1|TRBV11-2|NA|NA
CASSLDWSSRVDEQFF
TGTGCCAGCAGCTTAGACTGGTCCTCCCGGGTGGATGAGCAGTTCTTC
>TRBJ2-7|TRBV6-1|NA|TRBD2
CANSEPVAGVYELYF
TGTGCCAACAGTGAACCAGTGGCGGGGGTCTACGAGCTGTACTTC
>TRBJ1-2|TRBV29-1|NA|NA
CSVWDIPYGYTF
TGCAGCGTTTGGGACATCCCTTATGGCTACACCTTC
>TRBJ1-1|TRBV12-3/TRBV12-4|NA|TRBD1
CASSRTGVNTKAFF
TGTGCCAGCAGCCGGACAGGGGTGAACACTAAAGCTTTCTTT
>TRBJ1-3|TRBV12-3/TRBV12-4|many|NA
CASSWSSGNTIYF
TGTGCCAGCAGTTGGAGCTCTGGAAACACCATATATTTT
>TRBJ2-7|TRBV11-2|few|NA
CASSYGGRDSPYEQYF
TGTGCCAGCAGCTACGGGGGCCGGGACTCACCCTACGAGCAGTACTTC
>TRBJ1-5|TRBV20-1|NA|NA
CSARDFRGYSKQLQHF
TGCAGTGCTAGAGATTTCAGGGGATACTCCAAACAGCTCCAGCATTTT
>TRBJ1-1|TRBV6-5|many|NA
CASSYSTRRNTEAFF
TGTGCCAGCAGTTACTCGACCCGGAGGAACACTGAAGCTTTCTTT
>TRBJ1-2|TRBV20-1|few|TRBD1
CSATPTGGYGYIF
TGCAGTGCTACTCCGACAGGGGGCTATGGCTACATCTTC
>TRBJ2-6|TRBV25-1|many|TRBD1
CASSTGTGVSGANVLTF
TGTGCCAGCAGCACCGGGACAGGCGTCTCTGGGGCCAACGTCCTGACTTTC
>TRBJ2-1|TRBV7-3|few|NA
CAGGGVYNEQFF
TGTGCTGGGGGAGGCGTCTACAATGAGCAGTTCTTC